A selection of T cell receptor beta chains follows, all from one sample in a study of Tregs in tolerant kidney transplant recipients. Some clones are missing from TCRdb's copy, which holds only in-frame ones; the method was immunoSEQ multiplex PCR. Among about 100,000 clones, over 85% were seen once, and the ten largest hold around 1.6%. Specimen: CD4+ T cells from blood (PBMCs), collected 12 months after the transplant. Receptors were obtained from a human patient who received a combined kidney and bone marrow transplant. Some T cells may originate from the graft donor. Both conserved end residues are part of each CDR3. Each record gives: V gene, J gene, D gene, clone size, CDR3 protein, CDR3 DNA. D genes are given only for firm matches. Rows give clone size only sometimes, using once, few, many, or a class for an expanded clone.

TRBV6-5,TRBJ2-3,TRBD1,NA,CASRRQGADTQYF,TGTGCCAGCAGGAGACAGGGGGCAGATACGCAGTATTTT
TRBV7-2,TRBJ2-3,NA,NA,CASSAGPSTDTQYF,TGTGCCTCTTCAGCGGGTCCAAGCACAGATACGCAGTATTTT
TRBV6-5,TRBJ1-2,TRBD1,NA,CASSTGQGGYGYTF,TGTGCCAGCAGCACGGGACAGGGCGGGTATGGCTACACCTTC
TRBV7-2,TRBJ1-2,NA,NA,CASSLNRLYGYTF,TGTGCCAGCAGCTTAAACAGGCTCTATGGCTACACCTTC
TRBV4-2,TRBJ2-1,TRBD2,NA,CASSPGLGERSYNEQFF,TGTGCCAGCAGCCCCGGACTAGGCGAAAGGTCCTACAATGAGCAGTTCTTC
TRBV5-8,TRBJ2-7,TRBD1,NA,CASSSWTGRHEQYF,TGTGCCAGCAGCTCCTGGACAGGGCGACACGAGCAGTACTTC
TRBV11-2,TRBJ2-7,TRBD2,NA,CASSLGITGTNTYEQYF,TGTGCCAGCAGCTTAGGGATCACCGGGACTAACACCTACGAGCAGTACTTC
TRBV5-4,TRBJ1-2,TRBD1,NA,CASSLSWGQGGGYTF,TGTGCCAGCAGCTTGTCTTGGGGACAGGGCGGTGGCTACACCTTC
TRBV28,TRBJ1-5,TRBD1,NA,CASSSPGQGSNQPQHF,TGTGCCAGCAGTTCCCCGGGACAGGGAAGCAATCAGCCCCAGCATTTT
TRBV4-3,TRBJ1-1,NA,NA,CASSQDLGARNTEAFF,TGCGCCAGCAGCCAAGATTTGGGGGCCCGGAACACTGAAGCTTTCTTT
TRBV7-3,TRBJ2-1,NA,NA,CASSLTGGSGNEQFF,TGTGCCAGCAGCTTAACTGGCGGGTCAGGAAATGAGCAGTTCTTC
TRBV5-4,TRBJ2-7,NA,once,CASSSATAPTYYEQYF,TGTGCCAGCAGCTCAGCCACGGCCCCGACCTACTACGAGCAGTACTTC
TRBV29-1,TRBJ1-1,TRBD1,NA,CSVEDRLNTEAFF,TGCAGCGTTGAGGACAGGCTGAACACTGAAGCTTTCTTT
TRBV9,TRBJ2-5,TRBD2,few,CASSASAGGGAQETQYF,TGTGCCAGCAGCGCCTCCGCGGGAGGAGGGGCACAAGAGACCCAGTACTTC
TRBV5-1,TRBJ2-4,TRBD2,NA,CASSLLLAGNIQYF,TGCGCCAGCAGCTTGTTACTAGCGGGAAACATTCAGTACTTC
TRBV5-6,TRBJ2-6,NA,NA,CASSLQGRWGGANVLTF,TGTGCCAGCAGCTTACAGGGAAGGTGGGGTGGGGCCAACGTCCTGACTTTC
TRBV6-5,TRBJ1-1,NA,NA,CASSLTGNTEAFF,TGTGCCAGCAGTCTGACAGGGAACACTGAAGCTTTCTTT
TRBV7-9,TRBJ2-1,NA,once,CASSLDVSDDEQFF,TGTGCCAGCAGCTTAGACGTTAGCGATGATGAGCAGTTCTTC
TRBV15,TRBJ2-7,NA,NA,CATSALVGVYEQYF,TGTGCCACCAGCGCCCTGGTAGGGGTCTACGAGCAGTACTTC
TRBV6-6,TRBJ1-6,NA,NA,CASSLPGGSSSPLHF,TGTGCCAGCAGTCTACCCGGAGGCTCGAGTTCACCCCTCCACTTT
TRBV2,TRBJ2-2,TRBD2,once,CASSERGTGELFF,TGTGCCAGCAGTGAGCGGGGGACCGGGGAGCTGTTTTTT
TRBV30,TRBJ2-3,TRBD1,NA,CAWMTGDSTDTQYF,TGTGCCTGGATGACAGGGGATAGCACAGATACGCAGTATTTT
TRBV7-9,TRBJ1-4,NA,NA,CASSPAKEKLFF,TGTGCCAGCAGCCCTGCTAAGGAAAAACTGTTTTTT
TRBV5-4,TRBJ2-7,TRBD1,NA,CASRPDRGSYEQYF,TGTGCCAGCAGGCCGGACAGGGGAAGCTACGAGCAGTACTTC
TRBV2,TRBJ2-1,TRBD1,NA,CASSALGTGYNEQFF,TGTGCCAGCAGTGCCTTGGGGACAGGTTACAATGAGCAGTTCTTC
TRBV5-4,TRBJ2-3,TRBD2,NA,CASRSQRGSTDTQYF,TGTGCCAGCAGGTCCCAGCGGGGAAGCACAGATACGCAGTATTTT
TRBV10-3,TRBJ2-7,NA,NA,CAISERESYEQYF,TGTGCCATCAGTGAAAGGGAGTCCTACGAGCAGTACTTC
TRBV19,TRBJ2-1,TRBD2,NA,CASTRTSGYNEQFF,TGTGCCAGTACCCGGACTAGCGGTTACAATGAGCAGTTCTTC
TRBV6-1,TRBJ2-5,TRBD1,NA,CASNRMGTGLQTQYF,TGTGCCAGCAACCGAATGGGGACAGGGCTGCAGACCCAGTACTTC
TRBV28,TRBJ1-2,NA,NA,CASSLGAVNYGYTF,TGTGCCAGCAGCTTAGGGGCAGTTAACTATGGCTACACCTTC
TRBV5-1,TRBJ2-3,NA,NA,CASSLYGQGRPDTQYF,TGCGCCAGCAGCTTGTACGGCCAGGGGCGTCCAGATACGCAGTATTTT
TRBV11-2,TRBJ2-5,TRBD2,NA,CASRLRGAGQETQYF,TGTGCCAGCAGACTCCGGGGAGCGGGACAAGAGACCCAGTACTTC
TRBV19,TRBJ2-1,NA,NA,CASSPTVYNEQFF,TGTGCCAGTAGTCCGACAGTCTACAATGAGCAGTTCTTC
TRBV29-1,TRBJ1-1,TRBD1,NA,CSAVDRGTEAFF,TGCAGCGCAGTAGACAGGGGCACTGAAGCTTTCTTT
TRBV11-1,TRBJ1-1,NA,NA,CASSLVEGRGEAFF,TGTGCCAGCAGCTTAGTGGAGGGAAGGGGCGAAGCTTTCTTT
TRBV13,TRBJ2-1,TRBD1,once,CASSKPGQGARRFF,TGTGCCAGCAGCAAACCGGGACAGGGGGCTCGACGGTTCTTC
TRBV11-3,TRBJ2-7,NA,once,CASSVTRSYEQYF,TGTGCCAGCAGCGTGACACGCTCCTACGAGCAGTACTTC
TRBV5-1,TRBJ2-2,NA,NA,CASSLYGELFF,TGCGCCAGCAGCTTGTACGGGGAGCTGTTTTTT
TRBV5-1,TRBJ2-5,NA,once,CASYRGETQYF,TGCGCCAGCTATCGGGGAGAGACCCAGTACTTC
TRBV7-9,TRBJ1-2,NA,once,CASSSHVEGGYGYTF,TGTGCCAGCAGCTCCCACGTAGAGGGAGGGTATGGCTACACCTTC
TRBV29-1,TRBJ1-2,NA,NA,CSVEGADYGYTF,TGCAGCGTTGAGGGGGCAGATTATGGCTACACCTTC
TRBV28,TRBJ1-6,NA,NA,CASSSGLDLHF,TGTGCCAGCAGTTCTGGGCTGGATCTCCACTTT
TRBV30,TRBJ2-3,TRBD1,once,CASSWGQVIDTQYF,TGTGCCTCCTCTTGGGGACAGGTGATAGATACGCAGTATTTT
TRBV10-3,TRBJ2-3,TRBD1,NA,CAISGTGSSTDTQYF,TGTGCCATCAGTGGGACAGGGTCGAGCACAGATACGCAGTATTTT
TRBV5-6,TRBJ1-5,NA,NA,CASSLRTGSQNRPQHF,TGTGCCAGCAGCTTGAGAACAGGGTCGCAGAATAGGCCCCAGCATTTT
TRBV18,TRBJ2-3,TRBD1,NA,CASSPRQGESTDTQYF,TGTGCCAGCTCACCACGTCAGGGGGAAAGCACAGATACGCAGTATTTT
TRBV7-2,TRBJ1-1,NA,NA,CASSLRGGDREAFF,TGTGCCAGCAGCTTAAGGGGGGGAGACAGAGAAGCTTTCTTT
TRBV7-3,TRBJ2-5,TRBD2,NA,CASSLSGTSRETQYF,TGTGCCAGCAGCCTTAGCGGGACTAGCAGAGAGACCCAGTACTTC
TRBV5-1,TRBJ2-3,NA,few,CASSLARDFTDTQYF,TGCGCCAGCAGCTTGGCCCGAGACTTCACAGATACGCAGTATTTT
TRBV5-6,TRBJ1-4,NA,NA,CASSSRRVGNEKLFF,TGTGCCAGCAGCTCGAGGAGGGTGGGTAATGAAAAACTGTTTTTT
TRBV4-2,TRBJ2-3,TRBD2,NA,CASSPLSGTSGRSPGYF,TGTGCCAGCAGCCCCCTATCCGGGACTAGCGGGAGAAGCCCAGGGTATTTT
TRBV6-5,TRBJ2-1,NA,once,CASSYSHHGAYNEQFF,TGTGCCAGCAGTTACTCTCATCACGGGGCCTACAATGAGCAGTTCTTC
TRBV5-1,TRBJ2-7,NA,NA,CASSSHRDTYEQYF,TGCGCCAGCAGCTCCCACAGGGACACCTACGAGCAGTACTTC
TRBV11-3,TRBJ2-7,NA,NA,CASSSTATSRWYEQYF,TGTGCCAGCAGCTCCACCGCCACCTCGCGGTGGTACGAGCAGTACTTC
TRBV11-2,TRBJ2-2,TRBD2,NA,CASSLGAGVSTGELFF,TGTGCCAGCAGCTTAGGGGCGGGGGTGAGCACCGGGGAGCTGTTTTTT
TRBV6-1,TRBJ2-5,NA,NA,CASSQSEETQYF,TGTGCCAGCAGTCAAAGCGAAGAGACCCAGTACTTC
TRBV7-9,TRBJ1-6,NA,NA,CASSLGPGGANSPLHF,TGTGCCAGCAGCTTAGGACCTGGGGGGGCTAATTCCCCCCTCCACTTT